This is a list of T cell receptor beta chains from one sample in a study of blood T cell repertoires in COVID-19. Sequenced by immunoSEQ multiplex PCR; TCRdb stores in-frame clones only, minus some. This sample has approximately 76,000 clones; 91% occur once, and the top ten carry 7.5% to 9.5%. Material for sequencing was peripheral blood. The origin of the receptors is a human donor in a cohort sampled during active COVID-19. The CDR3 runs from the conserved cysteine through the conserved F or W. Each record gives: V gene, D gene, CDR3 protein. A D gene is named only where the DNA matches it firmly.

V: TRBV6-5; D: .; CDR3: CASHLGDEQYF
V: TRBV27; D: .; CDR3: CASSLNPGQRNPYEQYF
V: TRBV5-8; D: .; CDR3: CASSLVEGEQYF
V: TRBV11-2; D: .; CDR3: CASSLDPGRPLHF
V: TRBV9; D: TRBD1; CDR3: CASTGTGVVNYGYTF
V: TRBV28; D: TRBD1; CDR3: CASSPPDRGEKLFF
V: TRBV2; D: .; CDR3: CASRKTATHSGNTIYF
V: TRBV5-1; D: TRBD1; CDR3: CASSPRTGRGGNTEAFF
V: TRBV10-3; D: .; CDR3: CAISESRRQGLEGYTF
V: TRBV5-5; D: TRBD1; CDR3: CASNSGQGFPYEQYF